This is a list of T cell receptor beta chains from one sample in a study of OX40 agonist ivuxolimab in advanced cancers. The data were produced by immunoSEQ multiplex PCR, yet TCRdb's version contains in-frame clones alone and is incomplete. The table has some 61,000 clones, 85% to 90% seen once. The source material was CD4+ or CD8+ T cells sorted from blood, sampled in a trial of the OX40 agonist ivuxolimab. These receptor sequences come from an adult with an advanced solid tumor such as melanoma, head and neck, liver or kidney cancer. Both conserved end residues are part of each CDR3. The D gene is left open where the match is weak. Part of the rows lack a size; the others show once, few, many or a class for expanded clones.

V	J	size	D	DNA	CDR3
TRBV6-5	TRBJ1-2	once	.	TGTGCCAGCAGCCGATATGGCTACACCTTC	CASSRYGYTF
TRBV25-1	TRBJ1-6	.	.	TGTGCCAGCAGTGTAGGGACCCTTAATTCACCCCTCCACTTT	CASSVGTLNSPLHF
TRBV5-1	TRBJ2-1	.	TRBD2	TGCGCCAGCACGGGACTAGCGGGAGCCGATGAGCAGTTCTTC	CASTGLAGADEQFF
TRBV28	TRBJ2-3	.	TRBD2	TGTGCCAGCAGACTGACTAGCGGGAGGTCCGTGACGCAGTATTTT	CASRLTSGRSVTQYF
TRBV29-1	TRBJ1-5	medium-sized	.	TGCAGCGTTGCGACAGGACTATTGGGCAATCAGCCCCAGCATTTT	CSVATGLLGNQPQHF
TRBV4-1	TRBJ2-2	.	.	TGCGCCAGCAGCCCCCGTCGGGGGTCGAACACCGGGGAGCTGTTTTTT	CASSPRRGSNTGELFF
TRBV7-8	TRBJ2-2	.	TRBD2	TGTGCCAGCAGCCAATACACTAGCGCCGGGGAGCTGTTTTTT	CASSQYTSAGELFF
TRBV27	TRBJ1-1	.	TRBD1	TGTGCCAGCAGAAAGGGACAGGGGGGGTTTGAGGGTGAAGCTTTCTTT	CASRKGQGGFEGEAFF
TRBV2	TRBJ1-5	once	TRBD1	TGTGCCAGCAGTGTGACAGGGGTATACAATCAGCCCCAGCATTTT	CASSVTGVYNQPQHF
TRBV28	TRBJ2-7	few	TRBD2	TGTGCCAGCGAGGGGACTAGCGGTACCTACGAGCAGTACTTC	CASEGTSGTYEQYF
TRBV5-1	TRBJ2-7	.	.	TGCGCCAGCAGCCTGGGCGTTGGGCAGTACTTC	CASSLGVGQYF
TRBV28	TRBJ1-4	.	.	TGTGCCAGCACCTTTCTCTCCGGGGCAGGTCTTAATGAAAAACTGTTTTTT	CASTFLSGAGLNEKLFF
TRBV5-4	TRBJ1-4	.	TRBD1	TGTGCCAGCAGCTTGGGAGGGACAGTGAACGAAAAACTGTTTTTT	CASSLGGTVNEKLFF
TRBV5-5	TRBJ2-1	.	TRBD2	TGTGCCAGCAGCCAGGGACTAGCGGGAGTTAGTGAGCAGTTCTTC	CASSQGLAGVSEQFF
TRBV23-1	TRBJ2-3	.	.	TGCGCCAGCAGTCAGATATTTACAGATACGCAGTATTTT	CASSQIFTDTQYF
TRBV25-1	TRBJ1-1	.	.	TGTGCCAGCAGCAGACGGGCTGAAGCTTTCTTT	CASSRRAEAFF
TRBV28	TRBJ2-7	.	TRBD1	TGTGCCAGCAGTCGACAGGGGCCCTACGAGCAGTACTTC	CASSRQGPYEQYF
TRBV5-1	TRBJ2-7	once	TRBD1	TGCGCCAGCAGCCGGGGACAGATCTACGAGCAGTACTTC	CASSRGQIYEQYF
TRBV5-4	TRBJ1-2	.	.	TGTGCCAGCAGCTTCGACGGTAACTATGGCTACACCTTC	CASSFDGNYGYTF
TRBV6-5	TRBJ2-7	.	.	TGTGCCAGCAGCCGCGAAGGCGGGCTCTCCTACGAGCAGTACTTC	CASSREGGLSYEQYF
TRBV27	TRBJ2-7	.	TRBD2	TGTGCCAGCAGTTTTCTAGCGGGAGGCACCTACGAGCAGTACTTC	CASSFLAGGTYEQYF
TRBV28	TRBJ1-1	.	.	TGTGCCAGCACCTCCAACACTGAAGCTTTCTTT	CASTSNTEAFF
TRBV5-1	TRBJ2-7	.	TRBD1	TGCGCCAGCAGCGTCAAAACAGGGGGCCCCTACGAGCAGTACTTC	CASSVKTGGPYEQYF
TRBV18	TRBJ1-5	.	.	TGTGCCAGCTCACCGGGTGGGCCGAGCAATCAGCCCCAGCATTTT	CASSPGGPSNQPQHF
TRBV9	TRBJ1-4	.	TRBD1	TGTGCCAGTGGAGAGGGACAGAATGAAAAACTGTTTTTT	CASGEGQNEKLFF
TRBV7-9	TRBJ2-5	.	.	TGTGCCAGCAGCCCCCTGTGGGGCCAAGAGACCCAGTACTTC	CASSPLWGQETQYF
TRBV29-1	TRBJ1-1	.	.	TGCAGCGTAATCAGGGCGACGGGCACTGAAGCTTTCTTT	CSVIRATGTEAFF
TRBV18	TRBJ2-7	.	.	TGTGCCAGCTCACCACCGCGTGCTAGTGCCTACGAGCAGTACTTC	CASSPPRASAYEQYF
TRBV28	TRBJ2-1	.	.	TGTGCCAGCAGCCCCGCAGCTCAGAGCTCCTACAATGAGCAGTTCTTC	CASSPAAQSSYNEQFF
TRBV28	TRBJ2-1	.	.	TGTGCCAGCAGTACTCTGGCTGGGGCGAATGAGCAGTTCTTC	CASSTLAGANEQFF
TRBV5-1	TRBJ1-1	.	.	TGCGCCAGCAGTAGAGGGGAGAACACTGAAGCTTTCTTT	CASSRGENTEAFF
TRBV19	TRBJ2-6	.	.	TGTGCCAGTAGTATAGGGGAGCTCCTTGGATCTGGGGCCAACGTCCTGACTTTC	CASSIGELLGSGANVLTF
TRBV5-1	TRBJ2-5	.	.	TGCGCCAGCAGCCGAACAACCCGAGGGGGCCAAGAGACCCAGTACTTC	CASSRTTRGGQETQYF
TRBV27	TRBJ1-1	.	.	TGTGCCAGCAGTTTATCGTTCGGAGGGACACCATACACTGAAGCTTTCTTT	CASSLSFGGTPYTEAFF
TRBV7-7	TRBJ2-5	once	TRBD2	TGTGCCAGCAGCTTAGGGACTAGCGCAGAGACCCAGTACTTC	CASSLGTSAETQYF
TRBV6-6	TRBJ1-6	.	.	TGTGCCAGCACGAAGGGGAAGCGTTCACCCCTCCACTTT	CASTKGKRSPLHF
TRBV6-1	TRBJ2-3	.	TRBD1	TGTGCCAGCAGTGGCCAACAGGGGGCGGGCGCAGATACGCAGTATTTT	CASSGQQGAGADTQYF
TRBV10-3	TRBJ2-1	once	.	TGTGCCATCAGTGAGTCGGTGGGGATTAACAATGAGCAGTTCTTC	CAISESVGINNEQFF
TRBV9	TRBJ2-1	few	TRBD2	TGTGCCAGCAGTAGTAGCGGGAGTCGGGCCGATGAGCAGTTCTTC	CASSSSGSRADEQFF
TRBV4-1	TRBJ2-3	.	TRBD2	TGCGCCAGCAGCCCCCTCGGAGCGGGAGGGGATACGCAGTATTTT	CASSPLGAGGDTQYF
TRBV18	TRBJ2-5	.	.	TGTGCCAGCTCCCCCTCTACTAGTTTGGAGACCCAGTACTTC	CASSPSTSLETQYF
TRBV6-5	TRBJ2-7	.	.	TGTGCCAGCAGACTCGGGGGGCTAAGGGGAGAGCAGTACTTC	CASRLGGLRGEQYF
TRBV7-3	TRBJ1-2	.	.	TGTGCCAGCAGCCGCGGGACGGCGGATGGCTACACCTTC	CASSRGTADGYTF
TRBV20-1	TRBJ1-2	.	.	TGCAGTGCTACTCATACCAATGGCTACACCTTC	CSATHTNGYTF
TRBV5-4	TRBJ2-3	.	.	TGTGCCAGCAGCTTGTCCGGGGGTGGAACAGATACGCAGTATTTT	CASSLSGGGTDTQYF
TRBV5-6	TRBJ1-4	.	TRBD1	TGTGCCAGCAGCCCCCAGGGGGTTGATGAAAAACTGTTTTTT	CASSPQGVDEKLFF
TRBV29-1	TRBJ1-5	.	TRBD1	TGCAGCGTTGTCGGGGACAGGGGCAATCAGCCCCAGCATTTT	CSVVGDRGNQPQHF